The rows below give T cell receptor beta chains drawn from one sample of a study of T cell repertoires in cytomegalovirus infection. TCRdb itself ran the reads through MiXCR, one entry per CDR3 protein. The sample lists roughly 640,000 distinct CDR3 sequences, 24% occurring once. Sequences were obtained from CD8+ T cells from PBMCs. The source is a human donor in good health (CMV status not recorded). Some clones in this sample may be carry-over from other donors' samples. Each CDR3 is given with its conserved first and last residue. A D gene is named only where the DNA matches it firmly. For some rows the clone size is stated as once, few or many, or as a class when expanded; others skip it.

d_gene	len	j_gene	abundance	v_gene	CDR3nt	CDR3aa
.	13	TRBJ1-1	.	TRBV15	TGTGCCACCGTAGAACGTATGAACACTGAAGCTTTCTTT	CATVERMNTEAFF
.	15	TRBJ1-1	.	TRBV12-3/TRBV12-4	TGTGCCAGCAGTTTAGGCATTGGCGGGGGCACTGAAGCTTTCTTT	CASSLGIGGGTEAFF
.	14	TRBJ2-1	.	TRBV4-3	TGCGCCAGCAGCCAAGATCTCTTGGGGAGTGAGCAGTTCTTC	CASSQDLLGSEQFF
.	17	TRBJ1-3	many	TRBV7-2	TGTGCCAGCAGCTTAAACCCGGACGTGGCCTCTGGAAACACCATATATTTT	CASSLNPDVASGNTIYF
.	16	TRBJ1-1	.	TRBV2	TGTGCCAGCAGTTACCCGACCAACAGGGCCACCACTGAAGCTTTCTTT	CASSYPTNRATTEAFF
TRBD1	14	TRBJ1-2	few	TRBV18	TGTGCCAGCTCACCCCCGGACAGGGGGCGAGGCTACACCTTC	CASSPPDRGRGYTF
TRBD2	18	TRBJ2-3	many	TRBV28	TGTGCCAGCAGTTTTAGCGGGGGGGCCGAGAGTAGAACAGATACGCAGTATTTT	CASSFSGGAESRTDTQYF
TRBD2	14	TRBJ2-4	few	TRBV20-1	TGCAGTGCTAGTCGGGCGGGGGGCAAAAACATTCAGTACTTC	CSASRAGGKNIQYF
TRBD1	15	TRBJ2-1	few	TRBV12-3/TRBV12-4	TGTGCCAGCAACAACCGGGACAGGCCATACAATGAGCAGTTCTTC	CASNNRDRPYNEQFF
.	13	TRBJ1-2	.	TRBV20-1	TGCAGTGCCTCTGACAGACACTACTATGGCTACACCTTC	CSASDRHYYGYTF
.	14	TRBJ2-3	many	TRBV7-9	TGTGCCAGCAGCCCCCCAAACTTCGGTGATACGCAGTATTTT	CASSPPNFGDTQYF
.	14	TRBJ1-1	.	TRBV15	TGTGCCACCAGCACGAAAGGACAGAACACTGAAGCTTTCTTT	CATSTKGQNTEAFF
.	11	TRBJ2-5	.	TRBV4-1	TGCGCCAGCAGCCAAGGTCAGGACCAGTACTTC	CASSQGQDQYF
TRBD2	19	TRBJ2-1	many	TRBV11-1	TGTGCCAGCAGCTTAAGGGCGACTAGCGGGGGCCTATGGAACAATGAGCAGTTCTTC	CASSLRATSGGLWNNEQFF
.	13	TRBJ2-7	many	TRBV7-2	TGTGCCAGCAGCCCAATAGGCCCTGGGGAGCAGTACTTC	CASSPIGPGEQYF
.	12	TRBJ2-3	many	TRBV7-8	TGTGCCAGCAGAGAAACAACAGATACGCAGTATTTT	CASRETTDTQYF
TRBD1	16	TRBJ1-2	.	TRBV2	TGTGCCAGCAGTGACGGGACAGACAATTCTAACTATGGCTACACCTTC	CASSDGTDNSNYGYTF
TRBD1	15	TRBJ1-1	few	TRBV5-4	TGTGCCAGCAGCTCTTACAGGGGGCTGGACACTGAAGCTTTCTTT	CASSSYRGLDTEAFF
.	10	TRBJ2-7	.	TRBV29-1	TGCAGCGCGGAGGACTACGAGCAGTACTTC	CSAEDYEQYF
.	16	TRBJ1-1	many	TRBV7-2	TGTGCCAGCAGCTTAGACCCCGGGGGCGTATTCGCTGAAGCTTTCTTT	CASSLDPGGVFAEAFF
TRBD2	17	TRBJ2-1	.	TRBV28	TGTGCCAGCAGTCCGAGATTTACTAGCGGGGCCTACAATGAGCAGTTCTTC	CASSPRFTSGAYNEQFF
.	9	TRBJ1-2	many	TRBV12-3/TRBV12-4	TGTGCCAGCAGTTCCCCTTGGACCTTC	CASSSPWTF
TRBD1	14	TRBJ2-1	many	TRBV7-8	TGTGCCAGCAGCTCTACCCGGGACAGGGGTGAGCAGTTCTTC	CASSSTRDRGEQFF
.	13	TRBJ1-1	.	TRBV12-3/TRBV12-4	TGTGCCAGCAGGCCCTGGGGGGAGACTGAAGCTTTCTTT	CASRPWGETEAFF
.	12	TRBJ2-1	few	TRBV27	TGTGCCAGCACCTCCTCCTACAATGAGCAGTTCTTC	CASTSSYNEQFF
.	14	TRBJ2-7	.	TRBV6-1	TGTGCCAGCAGTGATCTAGTATCCGCCTACGAGCAGTACTTC	CASSDLVSAYEQYF
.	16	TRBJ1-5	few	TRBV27	TGTGCCAGCCCCCCGTCGGAAAAAAAGGGCAATCAGCCCCAGCATTTT	CASPPSEKKGNQPQHF
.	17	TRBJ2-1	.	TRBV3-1	TGTGCCAGCAGCCAAGATAGGGGACCTCTCCCCTACAATGAGCAGTTCTTC	CASSQDRGPLPYNEQFF
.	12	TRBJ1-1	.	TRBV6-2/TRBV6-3	TGTGCCAGCAGTGACGAATTCACTGAAGCTTTCTTT	CASSDEFTEAFF
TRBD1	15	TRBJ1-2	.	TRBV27	TGTGCCAGCAGTTTAGAGGGGGCAGGCGTCTATGGCTACACCTTC	CASSLEGAGVYGYTF
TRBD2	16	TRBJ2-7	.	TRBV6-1	TGTGCCAGCAGTGAGAGGGCAGCGGGGGCCCTCCACGAGCAGTACTTC	CASSERAAGALHEQYF
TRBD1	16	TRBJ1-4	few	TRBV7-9	TGTGCCAGCAGCTCATACGGACAGGGGAGAAATGAAAAACTGTTTTTT	CASSSYGQGRNEKLFF
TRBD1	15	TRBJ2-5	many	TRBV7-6	TGTGCCAGCACCGGGGGACAGGTAAACCAAGAGACCCAGTACTTC	CASTGGQVNQETQYF
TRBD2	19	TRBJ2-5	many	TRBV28	TGTGCCAGCACCCACCCACCTGGGGGACTAGCGCCTTTGGGGGAGACCCAGTACTTC	CASTHPPGGLAPLGETQYF
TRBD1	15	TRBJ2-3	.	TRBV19	TGTGCCAGTCGGACAGGGGGAACTAGCACAGATACGCAGTATTTT	CASRTGGTSTDTQYF
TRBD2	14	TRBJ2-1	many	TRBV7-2	TGTGCCAGCAGCTTCGCCGGGACTATCAATGAGCAGTTCTTC	CASSFAGTINEQFF
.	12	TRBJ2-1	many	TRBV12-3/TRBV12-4	TGTGCCAGCAAGGAAGAGGACAATGAGCAGTTCTTC	CASKEEDNEQFF
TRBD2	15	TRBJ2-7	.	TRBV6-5	TGTGCCAGCAGCTACGGGGCTAGCGGGGGTTACGAGCACTACTTC	CASSYGASGGYEHYF
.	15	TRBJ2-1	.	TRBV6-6	TGTGCCAGCAGTTACCGTTCGGAATCCTACAATGAGCAGTTCTTC	CASSYRSESYNEQFF
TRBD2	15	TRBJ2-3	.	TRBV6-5	TGTGCCAGCAGTTCCCCGCGGGGGGCCGTAGATACGCAGTATTTT	CASSSPRGAVDTQYF
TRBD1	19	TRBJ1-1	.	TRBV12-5	TGTGCTAGTGCTTTCCACCTATCTAGACAGGGCGGAGTGGACACTGAAGCTTTCTTT	CASAFHLSRQGGVDTEAFF